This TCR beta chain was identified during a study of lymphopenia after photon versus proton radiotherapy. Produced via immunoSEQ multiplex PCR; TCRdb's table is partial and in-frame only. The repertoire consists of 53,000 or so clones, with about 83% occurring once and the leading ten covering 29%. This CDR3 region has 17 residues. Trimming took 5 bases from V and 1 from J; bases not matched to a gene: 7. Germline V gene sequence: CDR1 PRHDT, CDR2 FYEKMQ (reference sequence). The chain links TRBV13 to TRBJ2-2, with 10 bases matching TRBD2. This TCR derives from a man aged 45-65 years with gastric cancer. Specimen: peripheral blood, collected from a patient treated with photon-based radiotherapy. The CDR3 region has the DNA TGTGCCAGCAGCCCCCAACTAGCGGGGATGAACACCGGGGAGCTGTTTTTT. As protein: CASSPQLAGMNTGELFF.